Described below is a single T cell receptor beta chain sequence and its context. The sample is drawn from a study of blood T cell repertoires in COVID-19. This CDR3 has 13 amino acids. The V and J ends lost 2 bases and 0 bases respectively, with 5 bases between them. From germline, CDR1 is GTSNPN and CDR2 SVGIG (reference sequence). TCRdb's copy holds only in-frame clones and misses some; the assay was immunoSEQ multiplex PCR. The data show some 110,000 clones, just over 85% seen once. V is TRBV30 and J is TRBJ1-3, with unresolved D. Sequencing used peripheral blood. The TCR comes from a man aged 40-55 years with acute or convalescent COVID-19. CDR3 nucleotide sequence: TGTGCCTGGAGTCCTCCCTCTGGAAACACCATATATTTT. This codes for CAWSPPSGNTIYF.